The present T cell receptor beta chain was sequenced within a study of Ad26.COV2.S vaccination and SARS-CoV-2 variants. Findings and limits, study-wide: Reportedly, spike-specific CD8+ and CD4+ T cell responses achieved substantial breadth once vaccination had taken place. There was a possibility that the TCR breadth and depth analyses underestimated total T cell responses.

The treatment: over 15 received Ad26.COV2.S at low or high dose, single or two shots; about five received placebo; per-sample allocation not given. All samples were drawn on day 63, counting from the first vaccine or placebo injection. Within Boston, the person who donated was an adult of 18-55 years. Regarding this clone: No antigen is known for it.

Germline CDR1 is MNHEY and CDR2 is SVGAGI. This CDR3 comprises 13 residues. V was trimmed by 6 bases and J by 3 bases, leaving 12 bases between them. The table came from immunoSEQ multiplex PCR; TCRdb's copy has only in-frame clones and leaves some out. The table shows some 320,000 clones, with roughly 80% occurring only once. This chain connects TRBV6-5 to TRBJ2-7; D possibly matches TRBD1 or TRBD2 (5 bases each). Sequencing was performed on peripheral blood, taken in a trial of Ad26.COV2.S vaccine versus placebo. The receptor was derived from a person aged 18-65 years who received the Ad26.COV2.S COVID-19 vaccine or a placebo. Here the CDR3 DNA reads TGTGCCAGCAGACCGGGACGGGACTACGAGCAGTACTTC. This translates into CASRPGRDYEQYF.